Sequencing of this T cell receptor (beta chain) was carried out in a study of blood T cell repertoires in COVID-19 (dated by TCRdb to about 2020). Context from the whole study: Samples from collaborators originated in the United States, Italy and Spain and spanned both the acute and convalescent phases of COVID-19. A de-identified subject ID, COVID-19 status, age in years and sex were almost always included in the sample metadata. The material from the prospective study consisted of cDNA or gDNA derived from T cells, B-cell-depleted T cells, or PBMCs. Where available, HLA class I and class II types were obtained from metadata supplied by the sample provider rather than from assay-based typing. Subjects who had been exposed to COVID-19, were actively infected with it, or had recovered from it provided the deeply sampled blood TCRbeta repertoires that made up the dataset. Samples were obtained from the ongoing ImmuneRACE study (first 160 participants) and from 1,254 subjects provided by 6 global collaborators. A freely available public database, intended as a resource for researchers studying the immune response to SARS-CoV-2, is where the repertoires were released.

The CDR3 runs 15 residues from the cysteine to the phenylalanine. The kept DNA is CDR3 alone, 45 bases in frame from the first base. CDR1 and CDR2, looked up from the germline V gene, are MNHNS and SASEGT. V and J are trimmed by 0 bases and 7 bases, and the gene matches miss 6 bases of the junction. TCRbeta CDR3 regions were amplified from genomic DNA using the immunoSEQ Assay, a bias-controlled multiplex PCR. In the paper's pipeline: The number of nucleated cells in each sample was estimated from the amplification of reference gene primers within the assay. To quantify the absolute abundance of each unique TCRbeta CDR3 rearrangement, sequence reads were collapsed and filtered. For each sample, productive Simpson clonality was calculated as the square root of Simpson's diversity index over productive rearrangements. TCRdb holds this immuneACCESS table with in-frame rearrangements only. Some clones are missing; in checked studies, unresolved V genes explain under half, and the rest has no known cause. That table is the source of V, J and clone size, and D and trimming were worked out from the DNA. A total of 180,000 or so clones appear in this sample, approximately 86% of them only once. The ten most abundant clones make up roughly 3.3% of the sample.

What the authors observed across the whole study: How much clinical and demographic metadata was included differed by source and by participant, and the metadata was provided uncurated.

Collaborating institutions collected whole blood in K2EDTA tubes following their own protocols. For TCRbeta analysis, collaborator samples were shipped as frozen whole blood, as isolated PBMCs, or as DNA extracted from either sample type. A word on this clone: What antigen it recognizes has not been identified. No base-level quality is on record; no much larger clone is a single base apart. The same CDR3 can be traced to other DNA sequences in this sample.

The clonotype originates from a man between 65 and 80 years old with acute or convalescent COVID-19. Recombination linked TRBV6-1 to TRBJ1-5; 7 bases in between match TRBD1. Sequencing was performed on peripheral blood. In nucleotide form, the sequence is TGTGCCAGCAGTGAAGCAGGGCAGGGGGACCAGCCCCAGCATTTT. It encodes CASSEAGQGDQPQHF.